A selection of T cell receptor beta chains follows, all from one sample in a study of blood T cell repertoires in COVID-19. Measured with immunoSEQ multiplex PCR; TCRdb has only the in-frame clones, and not every one. The sample records 150,000 or so clones, 65% to 90% being singletons. Sequencing was performed on peripheral blood. The source is a woman aged 60-70 years with COVID-19, enrolled during active disease. Each CDR3 is given with its conserved first and last residue. A D gene is named only where the DNA matches it firmly. Only some rows state a clone size, as once, few, many or a class for expanded clones.

V gene	D gene	J gene	clone size	CDR3 protein	CDR3 DNA
TRBV19	-	TRBJ1-1	-	CASSNWGRDTEAFF	TGTGCCAGTAGTAATTGGGGGCGGGACACTGAAGCTTTCTTT
TRBV7-2	TRBD1	TRBJ1-2	-	CASSRTGKGYGYTF	TGTGCCAGCAGCCGGACAGGGAAAGGTTATGGCTACACCTTC
TRBV11-3	TRBD1	TRBJ1-1	-	CASSWDRGPRGTEAFF	TGTGCCAGCAGTTGGGACAGGGGGCCAAGAGGGACTGAAGCTTTCTTT
TRBV7-2	TRBD1	TRBJ1-3	-	CASSLMTGGNTIYF	TGTGCCAGCAGCTTGATGACAGGGGGAAACACCATATATTTT
TRBV11-2	TRBD2	TRBJ2-7	-	CASSPFGGSVSLSSYEQYF	TGTGCCAGCAGCCCCTTCGGCGGGAGTGTTTCATTGAGCTCCTACGAGCAGTACTTC
TRBV5-1	-	TRBJ1-2	-	CASSLAAGGQIYGYTF	TGCGCCAGCAGCTTGGCCGCGGGGGGCCAAATCTATGGCTACACCTTC
TRBV19	-	TRBJ1-1	many	CASSIQGQNTEAFF	TGTGCCAGTAGTATTCAGGGGCAGAACACTGAAGCTTTCTTT
TRBV5-1	-	TRBJ1-5	once	CASSLGPGQPQHF	TGCGCCAGCAGCCTGGGTCCGGGTCAGCCCCAGCATTTT
TRBV28	-	TRBJ1-6	few	CASRLSSYNSPLHF	TGTGCCAGCAGGCTTAGCTCCTATAATTCACCCCTCCACTTT
TRBV7-7	-	TRBJ2-2	once	CASSLAAPSGELFF	TGTGCTAGCAGCTTAGCGGCCCCCTCCGGGGAGCTGTTTTTT
TRBV5-4	-	TRBJ2-3	-	CASSLGSGSTDTQYF	TGTGCCAGCAGCTTGGGAAGCGGCAGCACAGATACGCAGTATTTT
TRBV7-2	-	TRBJ1-3	-	CASSLDPRGAGNTIYF	TGTGCCAGCAGCTTAGATCCTAGGGGTGCTGGAAACACCATATATTTT
TRBV29-1	TRBD2	TRBJ2-1	-	CSVEGTSGGSNEQFF	TGCAGCGTTGAAGGGACTAGCGGGGGCTCCAATGAGCAGTTCTTC
TRBV15	TRBD2	TRBJ2-1	-	CATSPGTSVGNEQFF	TGTGCCACCAGCCCCGGGACTAGCGTAGGGAATGAGCAGTTCTTC
TRBV19	TRBD1	TRBJ2-2	-	CASSIPSGDRPRVMTGELFF	TGTGCCAGTAGTATACCTTCGGGGGACAGGCCACGGGTTATGACCGGGGAGCTGTTTTTT
TRBV4-1	TRBD2	TRBJ2-3	-	CASSLLTSRDTQYF	TGCGCCAGCAGCCTCCTGACTAGCCGGGATACGCAGTATTTT
TRBV5-1	TRBD1	TRBJ1-2	-	CASSLDGQGGTNYGYTF	TGCGCCAGCAGCTTGGACGGACAGGGGGGCACTAACTATGGCTACACCTTC
TRBV10-3	TRBD1	TRBJ1-1	-	CATRRAGGEAEAFF	TGTGCCACCCGGAGGGCAGGGGGCGAAGCTGAAGCTTTCTTT
TRBV5-1	-	TRBJ1-1	few	CASSLGGGTEAFF	TGCGCCAGCAGCTTGGGAGGGGGCACTGAAGCTTTCTTT
TRBV18	TRBD1	TRBJ1-6	-	CASSQGQGNSPLHF	TGTGCCAGCTCACAGGGACAGGGGAATTCACCCCTCCACTTT
TRBV30	-	TRBJ1-1	-	CAWMKRAGRTEAFF	TGTGCCTGGATGAAGCGGGCAGGGCGCACTGAAGCTTTCTTT
TRBV3-1/TRBV3-2	-	TRBJ1-2	-	CASSQGGQSYGYTF	TGTGCCAGCAGCCAAGGGGGACAAAGCTATGGCTACACCTTC
TRBV6-6	TRBD2	TRBJ2-7	-	CASSSGTSGRDEQYF	TGTGCCAGCAGTTCCGGGACTAGCGGGAGGGACGAGCAGTACTTC
TRBV6-4	TRBD2	TRBJ2-1	few	CASSEGREGIYNEQFF	TGTGCCAGCAGTGAGGGGAGGGAGGGTATCTACAATGAGCAGTTCTTC
TRBV9	TRBD2	TRBJ2-1	-	CASSVGTSGVNEQFF	TGTGCCAGCAGCGTAGGGACTAGCGGGGTCAATGAGCAGTTCTTC
TRBV9	TRBD1	TRBJ1-1	-	CASKPGQGGFAEAFF	TGTGCCAGCAAACCGGGACAGGGAGGATTTGCTGAAGCTTTCTTT
TRBV6-5	TRBD1	TRBJ1-5	-	CASSRQGYDQPQHF	TGTGCCAGCAGTCGACAGGGTTATGATCAGCCCCAGCATTTT
TRBV10-1	TRBD2	TRBJ2-1	-	CASSKGLAGYNEQFF	TGCGCCAGCAGTAAGGGACTAGCGGGGTACAATGAGCAGTTCTTC
TRBV10-3	-	TRBJ1-1	-	CAISELEGNTEAFF	TGTGCCATCAGTGAGTTGGAGGGGAACACTGAAGCTTTCTTT
TRBV10-3	-	TRBJ2-1	once	CAISEFSGEQFF	TGTGCCATCAGTGAGTTCAGCGGTGAGCAGTTCTTC
TRBV19	-	TRBJ1-1	once	CASSSSHQDGTEAFF	TGTGCCAGTAGTTCTTCACACCAAGATGGTACTGAAGCTTTCTTT
TRBV6-5	-	TRBJ1-1	-	CASRGGHPEAFF	TGTGCCAGCAGGGGAGGACACCCTGAAGCTTTCTTT
TRBV7-4	TRBD1	TRBJ1-2	few	CASSSRTGAGYGYTF	TGTGCCAGCAGCTCGCGGACAGGGGCGGGATATGGCTACACCTTC
TRBV25-1	-	TRBJ1-4	-	CASMAWEANEKLFF	TGTGCCAGCATGGCGTGGGAGGCTAATGAAAAACTGTTTTTT
TRBV4-2	TRBD2	TRBJ2-1	-	CASSPLTSGRSYEQFF	TGTGCCAGCAGCCCACTTACTAGCGGGAGATCCTATGAGCAGTTCTTC
TRBV7-3	-	TRBJ2-1	once	CASSRLANNEQFF	TGTGCCAGCAGTCGCCTAGCGAACAATGAGCAGTTCTTC
TRBV11-2	-	TRBJ2-5	once	CASSPHQGGEETQYF	TGTGCCAGCAGCCCCCATCAAGGGGGGGAAGAGACCCAGTACTTC
TRBV6-5	-	TRBJ2-7	-	CAILAGEQYF	TGTGCCATCCTGGCAGGCGAGCAGTACTTC
TRBV11-2	-	TRBJ1-5	-	CASSLTAPVRSNQPQHF	TGTGCCAGCAGCTTAACAGCTCCGGTAAGAAGCAATCAGCCCCAGCATTTT
TRBV5-8	TRBD1	TRBJ2-1	once	CASSWGQGARNEQFF	TGTGCCAGCAGCTGGGGACAGGGGGCGCGAAATGAGCAGTTCTTC
TRBV7-9	-	TRBJ2-1	-	CASSQPGTYNEQFF	TGTGCCAGCAGCCAGCCGGGGACTTACAATGAGCAGTTCTTC
TRBV5-1	TRBD2	TRBJ2-3	-	CASSLAGGTDTQYF	TGCGCCAGCTCCCTGGCGGGGGGCACAGATACGCAGTATTTT
TRBV12-3/TRBV12-4	-	TRBJ1-1	-	CASNPGHPTEAFF	TGTGCCAGCAACCCGGGACACCCCACTGAAGCTTTCTTT
TRBV11-2	-	TRBJ2-7	-	CASSLERGGSYEQYF	TGTGCCAGCAGCTTAGAGAGGGGGGGCTCCTACGAGCAGTACTTC
TRBV19	-	TRBJ1-1	-	CASTPGTPNTEAFF	TGTGCCAGTACACCCGGGACACCGAACACTGAAGCTTTCTTT
TRBV19	TRBD1	TRBJ2-7	-	CASGTGVEQYF	TGTGCCAGCGGGACAGGGGTCGAGCAGTACTTC
TRBV3-1/TRBV3-2	-	TRBJ1-6	-	CASSLAGGSPLHF	TGTGCCAGCAGCCTGGCCGGAGGATCACCCCTCCACTTT
TRBV14	-	TRBJ1-1	-	CASSQDGRSRGAFF	TGTGCCAGCAGCCAAGATGGAAGGAGCCGGGGAGCTTTCTTT
TRBV9	-	TRBJ1-3	-	CASSEGVQGNTIYF	TGTGCCAGCAGCGAAGGGGTTCAGGGAAACACCATATATTTT
TRBV2	TRBD1	TRBJ1-4	once	CASTKNRGSNEKLFF	TGTGCCAGCACTAAGAACAGGGGAAGCAATGAAAAACTGTTTTTT
TRBV10-3	TRBD1	TRBJ1-5	-	CATTSTDRGYSNQPQHF	TGTGCCACCACTTCAACGGACAGGGGGTATAGCAATCAGCCCCAGCATTTT
TRBV12-3/TRBV12-4	-	TRBJ2-2	few	CASRRQDTGELFF	TGTGCCAGCAGAAGACAAGACACCGGGGAGCTGTTTTTT
TRBV5-1	TRBD1	TRBJ1-1	-	CASSRGQSNTEAFF	TGCGCCAGCAGCAGGGGACAGTCGAACACTGAAGCTTTCTTT
TRBV7-9	TRBD2	TRBJ2-1	-	CASSLFREGLVF	TGTGCCAGCAGCTTATTCCGGGAGGGGCTAGTCTTC
TRBV7-8	-	TRBJ2-5	-	CASSYDPGTEETQYF	TGTGCCAGCAGCTACGACCCCGGGACTGAAGAGACCCAGTACTTC
TRBV7-8	TRBD2	TRBJ2-1	-	CASSSLAGGSYNEQFF	TGTGCCAGCAGCTCCCTGGCGGGAGGCAGCTACAATGAGCAGTTCTTC
TRBV20-1	-	TRBJ1-4	-	CSASTGSKAEKLFF	TGCAGTGCTAGTACAGGGTCGAAGGCCGAAAAACTGTTTTTT
TRBV30	TRBD1	TRBJ1-2	-	CAWSYGQANYGYTF	TGTGCCTGGAGTTACGGACAGGCTAACTATGGCTACACCTTC
TRBV5-6	TRBD1	TRBJ2-5	-	CASSYRTGVGWETQYF	TGTGCCAGCAGCTATCGGACAGGAGTCGGGTGGGAGACCCAGTACTTC